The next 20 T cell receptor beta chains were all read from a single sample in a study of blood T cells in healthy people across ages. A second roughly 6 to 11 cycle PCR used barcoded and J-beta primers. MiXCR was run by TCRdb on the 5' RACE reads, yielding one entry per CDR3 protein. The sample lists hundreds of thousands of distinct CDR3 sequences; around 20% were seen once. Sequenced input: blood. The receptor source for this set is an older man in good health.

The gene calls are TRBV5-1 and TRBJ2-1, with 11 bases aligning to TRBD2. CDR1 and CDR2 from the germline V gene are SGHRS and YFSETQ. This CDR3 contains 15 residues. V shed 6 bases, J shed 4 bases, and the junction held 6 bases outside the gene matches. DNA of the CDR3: TGCGCCAGCACACCCGGGACTAGCGGTTACAATGAGCAGTTCTTC. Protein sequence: CASTPGTSGYNEQFF.

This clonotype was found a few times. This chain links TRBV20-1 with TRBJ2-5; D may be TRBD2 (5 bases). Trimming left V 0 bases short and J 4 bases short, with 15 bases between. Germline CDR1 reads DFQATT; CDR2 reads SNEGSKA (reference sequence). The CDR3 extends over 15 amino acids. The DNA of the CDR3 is TGCAGTGCTAGAGAAGACCTACGGGCGGGAGAGACCCAGTACTTC. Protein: CSAREDLRAGETQYF.

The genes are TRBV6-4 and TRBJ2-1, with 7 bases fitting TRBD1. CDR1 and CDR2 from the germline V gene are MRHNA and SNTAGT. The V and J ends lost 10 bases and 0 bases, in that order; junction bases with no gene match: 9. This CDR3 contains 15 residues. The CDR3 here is CATRQGSSSYNEQFF. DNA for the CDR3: TGTGCCACCAGACAGGGTTCGAGCTCCTACAATGAGCAGTTCTTC.

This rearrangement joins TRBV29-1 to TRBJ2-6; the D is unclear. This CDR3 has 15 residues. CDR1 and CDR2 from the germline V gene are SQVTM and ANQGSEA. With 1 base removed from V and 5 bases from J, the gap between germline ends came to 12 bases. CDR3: CSVEGGASRANVLTF. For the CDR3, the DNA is TGCAGCGTTGAAGGAGGTGCGAGCAGGGCCAACGTCCTGACTTTC.

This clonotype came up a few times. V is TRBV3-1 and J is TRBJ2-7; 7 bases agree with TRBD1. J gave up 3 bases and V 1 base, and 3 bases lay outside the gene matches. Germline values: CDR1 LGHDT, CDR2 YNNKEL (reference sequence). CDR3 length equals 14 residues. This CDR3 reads CASSQVGQDYEQYF. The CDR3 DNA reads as TGTGCCAGCAGCCAAGTCGGACAGGACTACGAGCAGTACTTC.

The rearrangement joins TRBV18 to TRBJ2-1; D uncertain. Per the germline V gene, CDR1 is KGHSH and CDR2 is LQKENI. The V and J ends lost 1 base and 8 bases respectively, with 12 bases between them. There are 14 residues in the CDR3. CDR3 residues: CASSPQLLVDEQFF. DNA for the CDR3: TGTGCCAGCTCACCACAATTGCTAGTCGATGAGCAGTTCTTC.

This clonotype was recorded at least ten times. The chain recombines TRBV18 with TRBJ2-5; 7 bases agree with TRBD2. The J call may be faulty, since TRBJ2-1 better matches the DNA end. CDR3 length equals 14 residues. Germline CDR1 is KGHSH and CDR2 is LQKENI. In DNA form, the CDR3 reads TGTGCCAGCTCACCACGCCAGCGGGAAGGTGAGCAGTTCTTC. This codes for CASSPRQREGEQFF.

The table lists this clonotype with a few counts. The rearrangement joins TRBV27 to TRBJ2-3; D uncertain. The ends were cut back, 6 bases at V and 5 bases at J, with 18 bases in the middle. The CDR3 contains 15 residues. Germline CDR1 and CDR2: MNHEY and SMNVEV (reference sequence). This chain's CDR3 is CASSIGPVNVDTQYF. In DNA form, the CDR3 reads TGTGCCAGCAGCATAGGACCTGTGAATGTAGATACGCAGTATTTT.

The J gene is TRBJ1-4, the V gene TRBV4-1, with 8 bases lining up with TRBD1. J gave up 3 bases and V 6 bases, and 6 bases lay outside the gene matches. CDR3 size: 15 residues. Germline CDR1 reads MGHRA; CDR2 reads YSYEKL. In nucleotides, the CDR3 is TGCGCCAGCAGACTTCAGGGGGCCTCTAATGAAAAACTGTTTTTT. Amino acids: CASRLQGASNEKLFF.

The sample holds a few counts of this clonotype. CDR3 sequence: CASSLGCEQYF. The CDR3, as DNA: TGTGCCAGCAGTTTAGGCTGCGAGCAGTACTTC. The V gene is TRBV28, the J gene TRBJ2-1; unclear D gene. TRBJ2-7 explains the end of the DNA better; the J call may be wrong. In germline, CDR1 is MDHEN, CDR2 SYDVKM. The CDR3 length is 11 residues.

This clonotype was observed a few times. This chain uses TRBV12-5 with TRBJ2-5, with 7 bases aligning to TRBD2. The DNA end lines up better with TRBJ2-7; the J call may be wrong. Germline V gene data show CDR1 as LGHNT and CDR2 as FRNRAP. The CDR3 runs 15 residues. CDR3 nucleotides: TGTGCTAGTGGGGTGACACGTAGCGGGCCCCACGAGCAGTACTTC. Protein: CASGVTRSGPHEQYF.

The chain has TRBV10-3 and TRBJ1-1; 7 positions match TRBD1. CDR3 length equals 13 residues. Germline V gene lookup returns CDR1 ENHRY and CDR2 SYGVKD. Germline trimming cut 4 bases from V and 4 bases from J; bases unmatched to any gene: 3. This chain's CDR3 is CAISGQGGTEAFF. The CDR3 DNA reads TGTGCCATCAGTGGACAGGGAGGCACTGAAGCTTTCTTT.

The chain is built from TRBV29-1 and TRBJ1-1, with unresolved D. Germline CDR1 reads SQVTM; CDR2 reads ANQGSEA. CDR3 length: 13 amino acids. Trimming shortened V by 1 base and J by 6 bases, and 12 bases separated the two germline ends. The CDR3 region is CSVEGSPGAEAFF. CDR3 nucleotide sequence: TGCAGCGTTGAAGGCTCCCCTGGGGCTGAAGCTTTCTTT.

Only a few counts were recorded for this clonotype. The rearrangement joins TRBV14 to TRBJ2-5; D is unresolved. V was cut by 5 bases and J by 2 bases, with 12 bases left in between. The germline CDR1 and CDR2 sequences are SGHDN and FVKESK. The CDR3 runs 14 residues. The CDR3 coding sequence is TGTGCCAGCAGCTCAGCAAGGCCACAAGAGACCCAGTACTTC. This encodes CASSSARPQETQYF.

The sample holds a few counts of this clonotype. The CDR3 DNA follows: TGTGCCAGCAGCGTAACGCGGGAGGGCAACGAGCAGTACTTC. It translates to CASSVTREGNEQYF. The chain is built from TRBV9 and TRBJ2-5, with 9 bases matching TRBD2. The closer fit of TRBJ2-7 to the DNA end suggests the J call may be wrong. Germline V gives CDR1 SGDLS, CDR2 YYNGEE. The CDR3 has 14 residues.

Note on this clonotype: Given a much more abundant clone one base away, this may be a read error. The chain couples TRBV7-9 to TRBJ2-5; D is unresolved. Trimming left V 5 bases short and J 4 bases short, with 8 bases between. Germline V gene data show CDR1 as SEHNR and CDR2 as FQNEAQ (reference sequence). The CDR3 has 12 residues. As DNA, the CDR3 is TGTGCCAGCAGCCCTAAGGCAGAGACCCAGTACTTC. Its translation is CASSPKAETQYF.

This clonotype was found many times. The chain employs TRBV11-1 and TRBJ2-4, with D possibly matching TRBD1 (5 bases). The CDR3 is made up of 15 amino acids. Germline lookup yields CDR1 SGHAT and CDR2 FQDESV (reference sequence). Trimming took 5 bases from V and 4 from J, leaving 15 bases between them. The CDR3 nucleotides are TGTGCCAGCAGCCCAGGGCAGGGCGCTAAAAACATTCAGTACTTC. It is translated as CASSPGQGAKNIQYF.

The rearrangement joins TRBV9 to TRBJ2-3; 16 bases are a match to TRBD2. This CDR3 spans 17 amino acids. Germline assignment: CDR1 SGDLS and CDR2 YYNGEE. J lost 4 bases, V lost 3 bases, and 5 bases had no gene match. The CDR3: CASSAGTSGGASDTQYF. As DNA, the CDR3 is TGTGCCAGCAGCGCCGGGACTAGCGGGGGGGCCTCAGATACGCAGTATTTT.

CDR3 DNA sequence: TGTGCCAGCGGAGAAGACAGACAAGAGACCCAGTACTTC. This gives the protein CASGEDRQETQYF. The J gene is TRBJ2-5, the V gene TRBV9, with D possibly TRBD1 on 5 matching bases. The V and J ends lost 7 bases and 2 bases respectively, with 12 bases between them. From germline, CDR1 is SGDLS and CDR2 YYNGEE. CDR3 length: 13 residues.

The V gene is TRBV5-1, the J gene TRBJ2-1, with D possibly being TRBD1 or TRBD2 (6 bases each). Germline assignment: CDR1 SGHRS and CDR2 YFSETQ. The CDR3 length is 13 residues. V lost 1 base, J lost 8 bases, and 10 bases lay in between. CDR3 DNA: TGCGCCAGCAGCTTGAACAGGGAGGATGAGCAGTTCTTC. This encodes CASSLNREDEQFF.